This T cell receptor (beta chain) was retrieved from a study of siplizumab effects on memory and regulatory T cells. Each sample contributed some 96,000 TCR templates to the assay. Assay used: immunoSEQ multiplex PCR; TCRdb lists only in-frame clones, some missing. The sample has more than 85,000 clones; around 92% are singletons. The germline gives CDR1 MNHNS, CDR2 SASEGT. The V gene end was trimmed by 7 bases and the J gene end by 9 bases; junction bases not matched to a gene: 11. CDR3 length: 15 amino acids. Study results and limitations: Siplizumab produced a significant drop in alloreactive sequences attributable to unstimulated CD4+ memory cells. Alloreactive clones mapping to unstimulated subsets formed only a minor fraction. Contribution to the alloresponse seemed major for naive T cells, which also seemed more diverse than memory cells.

On this clone: What it binds is not known.

The sequenced material came from Tregs sorted from blood. The chain couples TRBV6-1 to TRBJ1-6; 8 bases match TRBD1. This receptor was obtained from a human donor in good health. The CDR3 here is CASITRTGSGSPLHF. The DNA of the CDR3 is TGTGCCAGCATTACCAGGACAGGGAGCGGTTCACCCCTCCACTTT.